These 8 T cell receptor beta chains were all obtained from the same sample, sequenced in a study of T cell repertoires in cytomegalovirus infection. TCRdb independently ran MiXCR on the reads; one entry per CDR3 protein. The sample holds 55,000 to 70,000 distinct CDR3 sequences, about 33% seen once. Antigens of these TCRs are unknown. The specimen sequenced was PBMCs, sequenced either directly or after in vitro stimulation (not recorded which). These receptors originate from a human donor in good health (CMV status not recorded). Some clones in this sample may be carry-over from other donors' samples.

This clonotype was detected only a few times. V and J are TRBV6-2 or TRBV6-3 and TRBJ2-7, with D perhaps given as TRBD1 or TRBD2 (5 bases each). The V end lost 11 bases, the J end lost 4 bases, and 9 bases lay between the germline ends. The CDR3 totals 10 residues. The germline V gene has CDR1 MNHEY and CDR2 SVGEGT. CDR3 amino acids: CAGGRYEQYF. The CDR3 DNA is TGTGCCGGGGGAAGGTACGAGCAGTACTTC.

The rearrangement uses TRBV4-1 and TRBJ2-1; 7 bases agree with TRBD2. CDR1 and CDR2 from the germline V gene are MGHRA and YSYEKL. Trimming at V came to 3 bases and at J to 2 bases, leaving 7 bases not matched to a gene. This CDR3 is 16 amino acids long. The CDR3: CASSHRGLEPYNEQFF. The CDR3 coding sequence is TGCGCCAGCAGCCACCGAGGACTAGAGCCCTACAATGAGCAGTTCTTC.

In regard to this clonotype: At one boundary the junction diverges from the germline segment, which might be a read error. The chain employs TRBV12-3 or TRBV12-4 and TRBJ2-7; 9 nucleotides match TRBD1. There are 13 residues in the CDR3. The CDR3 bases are TGTGCCAGCAGTTTCCGGACAGGGGTGACCTCTTTCTTC. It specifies CASSFRTGVTSFF.

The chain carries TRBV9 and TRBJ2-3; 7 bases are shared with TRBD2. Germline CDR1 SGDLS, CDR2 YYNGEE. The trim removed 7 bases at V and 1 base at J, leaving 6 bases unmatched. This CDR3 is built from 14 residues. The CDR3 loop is CASGLADGTDTQYF. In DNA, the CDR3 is TGTGCCAGCGGCCTAGCGGATGGCACAGATACGCAGTATTTT.

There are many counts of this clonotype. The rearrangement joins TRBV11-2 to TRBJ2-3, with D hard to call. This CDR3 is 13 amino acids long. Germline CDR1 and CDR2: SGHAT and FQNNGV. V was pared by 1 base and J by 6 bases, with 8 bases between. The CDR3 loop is CASSLAPRDTQYF. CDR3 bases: TGTGCCAGCAGCTTAGCCCCAAGGGATACGCAGTATTTT.

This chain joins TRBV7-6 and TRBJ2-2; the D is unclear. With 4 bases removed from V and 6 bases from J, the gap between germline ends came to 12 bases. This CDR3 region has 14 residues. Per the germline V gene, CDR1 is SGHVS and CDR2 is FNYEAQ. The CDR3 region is CASSSLGMAGELFF. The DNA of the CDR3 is TGTGCCAGCAGCTCCCTAGGTATGGCCGGGGAGCTGTTTTTT.

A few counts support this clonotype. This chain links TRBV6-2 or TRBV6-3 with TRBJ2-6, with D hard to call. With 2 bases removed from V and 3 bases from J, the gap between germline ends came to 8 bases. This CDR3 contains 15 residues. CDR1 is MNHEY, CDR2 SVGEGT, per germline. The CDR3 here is CASSYGVSGANVLTF. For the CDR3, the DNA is TGTGCCAGCAGTTACGGCGTGAGTGGGGCCAACGTCCTGACTTTC.

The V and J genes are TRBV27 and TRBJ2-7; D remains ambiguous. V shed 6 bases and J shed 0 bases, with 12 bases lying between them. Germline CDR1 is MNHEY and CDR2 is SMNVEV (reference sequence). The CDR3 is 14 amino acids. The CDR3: CASSQSGDSYEQYF. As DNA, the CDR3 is TGTGCCAGCAGCCAAAGTGGGGACTCCTACGAGCAGTACTTC.